This T cell receptor beta chain stems from a study of blood T cell repertoires in COVID-19. Study in general: The origin of the acute and convalescent COVID-19 samples was the United States, Italy and Spain. T cells, B-cell-depleted T cells, or PBMCs supplied cDNA or gDNA.

The CDR3 totals 14 residues. The junction had 4 bases not matched to a gene; V was cut back by 1 base and J by 5 bases. Per the germline V gene, CDR1 is GTSNPN and CDR2 is SVGIG (reference sequence). Seattle patients were enrolled while actively infected and followed longitudinally. In the authors' workflow: From reference gene primer amplification, estimates of nucleated cell counts were derived. The repertoire was sequenced with immunoSEQ multiplex PCR; TCRdb's copy has only in-frame clones and lacks some. The V and J calls and clone size come from that table; D and trimming were worked out from the DNA. Of approximately 200,000 clones listed, about 95% are singletons.

Material: peripheral blood. The receptor was derived from a man younger than 40 with COVID-19, enrolled during active disease. V gene TRBV30 combines with J gene TRBJ1-4; 7 bases align to TRBD1. The CDR3 coding sequence is TGTGCCTGGAGTGATGACAGGGAGAATGAAAAACTGTTTTTT. Translating it yields CAWSDDRENEKLFF.